The clone carrying this T cell receptor (beta chain) was recorded many times. What it recognizes is unknown. Trimming stripped 3 bases from V and 0 bases from J, with 9 bases between. This CDR3 contains 14 residues. Germline CDR1 is SQVTM and CDR2 is ANQGSEA. A single record per CDR3 protein comes from TCRdb applying MiXCR to the RT-PCR reads. The sample lists roughly 630,000 distinct CDR3 sequences; 14% were seen once. This sample is part of a study of response to subunit inactivated influenza vaccine. Study conclusions and caveats: New T cells are recruited in small numbers by each seasonal influenza vaccination, according to the authors' suggestion.

The receptor comes from a man aged 45-65 years who received an inactivated influenza vaccine. The V call is TRBV29-1, the J call TRBJ2-1; D not resolved. The source was PBMCs from blood, collected approximately 15 days before vaccination. This CDR3 is CSVDGPSSYNEQFF. DNA of the CDR3: TGCAGCGTTGACGGACCGAGCTCCTACAATGAGCAGTTCTTC.